Below are 3 T cell receptor beta chains sequenced from a single sample in a study of blood T cell repertoires in COVID-19. The assay was immunoSEQ multiplex PCR, and TCRdb's table has in-frame clones only and misses some. Of approximately 320,000 clones listed, around nine tenths are singletons. The sequenced sample consisted of peripheral blood. These receptors were obtained from a woman aged 25 to 39 with COVID-19, enrolled during active disease.

The chain joins TRBV14 to TRBJ2-7; D is ambiguous. From germline, CDR1 is SGHDN and CDR2 FVKESK. The V end lost 3 bases, the J end lost 2 bases, and 5 bases lay between the germline ends. This CDR3 has 12 residues. CDR3 nucleotide sequence: TGTGCCAGCAGCCACGGTGCCTACGAGCAGTACTTC. Translating it yields CASSHGAYEQYF.

The chain employs TRBV7-9 and TRBJ1-1; D possibly corresponds to TRBD1 (5 bases). This CDR3 has 14 residues. In germline, CDR1 is SEHNR, CDR2 FQNEAQ (reference sequence). V dropped 5 bases and J dropped 3 bases, with 13 bases sitting between them. The CDR3 bases are TGTGCCAGCAGCGGGCCAGGGACTTACACTGAAGCTTTCTTT. This encodes CASSGPGTYTEAFF. The full variable domain, with the rest looked up from reference TRBV7-9 and TRBJ1-1, is DTGVSQNPRHKITKRGQNVTFRCDPISEHNRLYWYRQTLGQGPEFLTYFQNEAQLEKSRLLSDRFSAERPKGSFSTLEIQRTEQGDSAMYLCASSGPGTYTEAFFGQGTRLTVV.

V gene TRBV9 combines with J gene TRBJ1-2, with 8 bases aligning to TRBD1. The CDR3 sequence is 14 residues long. CDR1 is SGDLS, CDR2 YYNGEE, per germline. J gave up 5 bases and V 2 bases, and 5 bases lay outside the gene matches. CDR3 sequence (DNA): TGTGCCAGCAGCGTTTCGGGACAGGATTATGGCTACACCTTC. This encodes CASSVSGQDYGYTF.